One T cell receptor (beta chain) is described in this entry. Its target is not known. TCRdb re-analysed the reads in MiXCR, keeping a single row per CDR3 protein. This sample carries roughly 760,000 distinct CDR3 sequences, roughly 35% of them seen once, and the ten largest clones take about 2.8%. This sample was included in a study of T cell repertoires in cytomegalovirus infection. Study results and caveats: HLA-C-restricted CMV clonotypes gave the most frequent clonotype in two of eight donors.

Trimming left V 4 bases short and J 4 bases short, with 13 bases between. Germline lookup yields CDR1 GTSNPN and CDR2 SVGIG (reference sequence). The CDR3 contains 14 residues. The sequenced material came from PBMCs. The TCR sequence derives from a human donor in good health (CMV status not recorded). Some clones in this sample may be carry-over from other donors' samples. This chain links TRBV30 with TRBJ2-2; maybe TRBD1 (5 bases). The CDR3 region is CAWKGHLTTGELFF. The DNA for the CDR3 is TGTGCCTGGAAGGGGCATCTTACCACCGGGGAGCTGTTTTTT.